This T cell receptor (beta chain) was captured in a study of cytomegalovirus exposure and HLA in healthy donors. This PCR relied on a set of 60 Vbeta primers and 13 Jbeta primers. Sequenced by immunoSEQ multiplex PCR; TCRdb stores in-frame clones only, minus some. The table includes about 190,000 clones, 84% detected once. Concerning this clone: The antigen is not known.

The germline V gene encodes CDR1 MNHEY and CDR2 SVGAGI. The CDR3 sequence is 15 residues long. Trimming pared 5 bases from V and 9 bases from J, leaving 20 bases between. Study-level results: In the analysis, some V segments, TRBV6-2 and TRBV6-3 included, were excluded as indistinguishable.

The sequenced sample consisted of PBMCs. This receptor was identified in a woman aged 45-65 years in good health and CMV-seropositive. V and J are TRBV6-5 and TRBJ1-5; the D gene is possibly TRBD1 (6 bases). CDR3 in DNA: TGTGCCAGCAGTAATTACACAGGGAGTAGGGGGCCCCAGCATTTT. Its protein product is CASSNYTGSRGPQHF.